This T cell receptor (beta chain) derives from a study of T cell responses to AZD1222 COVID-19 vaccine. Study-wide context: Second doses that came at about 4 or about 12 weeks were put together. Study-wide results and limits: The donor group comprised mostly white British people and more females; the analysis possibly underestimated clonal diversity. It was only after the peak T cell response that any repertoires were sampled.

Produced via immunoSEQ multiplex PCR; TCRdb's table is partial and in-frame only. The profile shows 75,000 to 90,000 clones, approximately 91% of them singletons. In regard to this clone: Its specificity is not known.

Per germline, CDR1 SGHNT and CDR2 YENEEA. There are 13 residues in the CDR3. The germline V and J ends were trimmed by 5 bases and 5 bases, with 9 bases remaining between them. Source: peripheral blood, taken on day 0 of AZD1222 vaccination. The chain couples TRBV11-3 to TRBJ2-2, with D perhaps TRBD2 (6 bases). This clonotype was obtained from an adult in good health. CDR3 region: CASSLRGTGELFF. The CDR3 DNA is TGTGCCAGCAGCCTCCGGGGGACCGGGGAGCTGTTTTTT.